This T cell receptor (beta chain) emerged from a study of control samples from healthy donors and cancer patients. Germline CDR1 reads SGHDT; CDR2 reads YYEEEE. V gave up 0 bases and J gave up 4 bases, with 13 bases separating them. CDR3 length: 15 amino acids. Using immunoSEQ multiplex PCR, the repertoire was profiled, and TCRdb retains in-frame clones only, with some absent. The sample has about 130,000 clones, around nine tenths seen once. This clone appeared once. Specimen: blood. This chain uses TRBV5-6 with TRBJ1-2; D is uncertain. This TCR was sampled from a man aged 18 to 30 in good health. The CDR3 DNA sequence: TGTGCCAGCAGCTTGGGGACCCGAGTGGGCTATGGCTACACCTTC. Its protein product is CASSLGTRVGYGYTF.